This T cell receptor (beta chain) was sequenced in a study of OX40 agonist ivuxolimab in advanced cancers. Study observations and caveats: Near-lowest levels of clonal expansion characterized partial responders at 0.1-3.0 mg/kg. Expanded clones tended on average to be more numerous among CD8+ T cells than CD4+.

Here immunoSEQ multiplex PCR was the method, and the copy in TCRdb shows in-frame clones only, minus some. Altogether around 74,000 clones are present, around 92% being singletons, with the ten largest covering 0.5% to 0.55%. Turning to this clone: Its antigen remains unknown.

V shed 6 bases and J shed 2 bases, with 23 bases lying between them. The CDR3 loop spans 18 amino acids. Germline-derived CDR1 and CDR2 are MGHDK and SYGVNS. The genes are TRBV25-1 and TRBJ2-1, with D tentatively TRBD2 (6 bases). The sequenced sample was CD4+ or CD8+ T cells sorted from blood, obtained in a trial of the OX40 agonist ivuxolimab. The receptor's source is an adult with an advanced solid tumor such as melanoma, head and neck, liver or kidney cancer. The CDR3: CASSAGGMDPGTYNEQFF. The CDR3 bases are TGTGCCAGCAGCGCCGGGGGAATGGACCCCGGTACCTACAATGAGCAGTTCTTC. Filled out from reference TRBV25-1 and TRBJ2-1, the complete variable domain reads EADIYQTPRYLVIGTGKKITLECSQTMGHDKMYWYQQDPGMELHLIHYSYGVNSTEKGDLSSESTVSRIRTEHFPLTLESARPSHTSQYLCASSAGGMDPGTYNEQFFGPGTRLTVL.